One and the same sample provided the 22 T cell receptor beta chains below, sequenced in a study of blood T cell repertoires in COVID-19. Sequencing used immunoSEQ multiplex PCR; TCRdb keeps in-frame clones, though not all of them. This table holds 89,000 or so clones, 86% found once. Specimen: peripheral blood. These receptors all stem from a man in his fifties or sixties with active COVID-19.

This chain joins TRBV30 and TRBJ1-1, with TRBD1 identical over 9 bases. After removal of 3 bases from V and 0 bases from J, the junction contained 2 bases not matched to a gene. The CDR3 totals 14 residues. CDR1 is GTSNPN and CDR2 is SVGIG in the germline V gene (reference sequence). In DNA form, the CDR3 reads TGTGCCTGGAGAGGACAGGGGCTGAACACTGAAGCTTTCTTT. It translates to CAWRGQGLNTEAFF.

J is TRBJ2-7 and V is TRBV19, with TRBD1 as a possible D gene (6 bases). Trimming pared 3 bases from V and 5 bases from J, leaving 11 bases between. CDR3 length: 13 amino acids. The V gene's germline CDR1 is LNHDA and CDR2 SQIVND (reference sequence). CDR3 nucleotides: TGTGCCAGTAGTATCAACAGGGTAAACGAGCAGTACTTC. As protein: CASSINRVNEQYF.

The chain has TRBV7-3 and TRBJ1-1; the D gene is possibly TRBD1 (6 bases). Trimming cost V 1 base and J 6 bases, with 9 bases left between them. CDR1 and CDR2 (germline): SGHTA, FQGTGA. The CDR3 sequence is 13 residues long. The CDR3 DNA reads TGTGCCAGCAGCTTAAATCCAGGGGCTGAAGCTTTCTTT. Amino acid sequence: CASSLNPGAEAFF.

The chain recombines TRBV6-6 with TRBJ1-4; D call uncertain. The CDR3 totals 12 residues. The germline V and J ends were trimmed by 6 bases and 7 bases, with 9 bases remaining between them. Germline lookup yields CDR1 MNHNY and CDR2 SVGAGI (reference sequence). In DNA, the CDR3 is TGTGCCAGCAGCGGGTTGGGTGAAAAACTGTTTTTT. Amino acids: CASSGLGEKLFF.

The chain combines TRBV3-1 (or the pseudogene TRBV3-2) with TRBJ1-3; a weak D match, TRBD1 (5 bases). The CDR3 covers 15 residues. V was cut by 4 bases and J by 5 bases, with 15 bases left in between. Per the germline V gene, CDR1 is LGHDT and CDR2 is YNNKEL (reference sequence). This CDR3 is CASSRRQSIRNTIYF. In DNA form, the CDR3 reads TGTGCCAGCAGCCGTAGACAGAGCATACGAAACACCATATATTTT.

The rearrangement joins TRBV18 to TRBJ2-1; 9 bases agree with TRBD1. CDR1 is KGHSH, CDR2 LQKENI, per germline. V lost 0 bases and J lost 1; bases outside the gene matches: 4. The CDR3 has 17 residues. The CDR3 spells CASSPPRGTGSYNEQFF. The CDR3 nucleotides are TGTGCCAGCTCACCACCGCGAGGGACAGGGTCCTACAATGAGCAGTTCTTC.

V and J are TRBV7-2 and TRBJ1-1, with D possibly being TRBD1 (6 bases). Germline CDR1 reads SGHTA; CDR2 reads FQGNSA. V gave up 5 bases and J gave up 4 bases, with 11 bases separating them. The length of the CDR3 is 13 residues. This chain's CDR3 is CASSRDIGTEAFF. The CDR3 DNA reads as TGTGCCAGCAGCCGGGACATCGGCACTGAAGCTTTCTTT. The whole variable domain, filled in from reference TRBV7-2 and TRBJ1-1, reads GAGVSQSPSNKVTEKGKDVELRCDPISGHTALYWYRQSLGQGLEFLIYFQGNSAPDKSGLPSDRFSAERTGGSVSTLTIQRTQQEDSAVYLCASSRDIGTEAFFGQGTRLTVV.

This clone was observed a handful of times. The chain couples TRBV28 to TRBJ2-1; 8 bases are shared with TRBD2. V lost 8 bases and J lost 0; bases outside the gene matches: 6. This CDR3 has 15 amino acids. Germline V lookup: CDR1 MDHEN, CDR2 SYDVKM. Here the CDR3 reads CASGSGSPSYNEQFF. CDR3 DNA sequence: TGTGCCAGCGGCAGCGGGAGCCCCTCCTACAATGAGCAGTTCTTC. The variable domain in full, with the rest retrieved from reference TRBV28 and TRBJ2-1, is DVKVTQSSRYLVKRTGEKVFLECVQDMDHENMFWYRQDPGLGLRLIYFSYDVKMKEKGDIPEGYSVSREKKERFSLILESASTNQTSMYLCASGSGSPSYNEQFFGPGTRLTVL.

This chain links TRBV9 with TRBJ2-5; 7 bases line up with TRBD1. The V gene's germline CDR1 is SGDLS and CDR2 YYNGEE. The CDR3 length is 16 residues. V lost 4 bases, J lost 4 bases, and 13 bases stayed unmatched. CDR3 sequence (DNA): TGTGCCAGCAGCCTAACAGGGGTCCCGTACCGAGAGACCCAGTACTTC. It yields the protein CASSLTGVPYRETQYF.

V gene TRBV24-1 combines with J gene TRBJ2-1; 8 nucleotides agree with TRBD1. This CDR3 contains 15 residues. From germline, CDR1 is KGHDR and CDR2 SFDVKD. V lost 0 bases and J lost 6; bases outside the gene matches: 3. This chain's CDR3 is CATSDLTGGGNEQFF. The CDR3 DNA sequence: TGTGCCACCAGTGATTTGACAGGGGGAGGCAATGAGCAGTTCTTC.

This rearrangement joins TRBV6-5 to TRBJ1-1, with TRBD1 as a possible D gene (5 bases). Trimming shortened V by 3 bases and J by 0 bases, and 11 bases separated the two germline ends. Germline V gives CDR1 MNHEY, CDR2 SVGAGI. The CDR3 is 15 residues long. CDR3 amino acids: CASSYGGVMNTEAFF. The CDR3 nucleotides read TGTGCCAGCAGTTATGGGGGGGTAATGAACACTGAAGCTTTCTTT.

The V call is TRBV7-2, the J call TRBJ2-1; 9 bases fit TRBD1. The CDR3 runs 15 residues. Germline CDR1 is SGHTA and CDR2 is FQGNSA. Unmatched junction bases numbered 5, after V lost 3 bases and J lost 5 bases. The CDR3 loop reads CASSFSGQGHNEQFF. The CDR3, as DNA: TGTGCCAGCAGCTTCTCGGGACAGGGACACAATGAGCAGTTCTTC.

The rearrangement uses TRBV7-2 and TRBJ2-1; the match to TRBD2 covers 11 bases. CDR3 length: 15 residues. Germline CDR1 reads SGHTA; CDR2 reads FQGNSA. Unmatched junction bases numbered 5, after V lost 4 bases and J lost 6 bases. The DNA for the CDR3 is TGTGCCAGCAGCTCCGCTAGCGGGGGGCTCAATGAGCAGTTCTTC. Protein product: CASSSASGGLNEQFF.

The V and J genes are TRBV5-1 and TRBJ1-1; 8 bases are a match to TRBD1. This CDR3 contains 13 residues. The germline V gene has CDR1 SGHRS and CDR2 YFSETQ. V shed 2 bases and J 4 bases; nucleotides not matched to a gene: 1. CDR3 coding DNA: TGCGCCAGCAGCTTCGACAGGGGCACTGAAGCTTTCTTT. Translated, it gives CASSFDRGTEAFF.

The V gene is TRBV7-2, the J gene TRBJ2-1; 7 nucleotides match TRBD2. The germline V gene encodes CDR1 SGHTA and CDR2 FQGNSA. V lost 8 bases and J lost 4; bases outside the gene matches: 14. CDR3 size: 16 residues. The CDR3 bases are TGTGCCAGCCTCGCCTCTACTAGCGCCATATACAATGAGCAGTTCTTC. It codes for CASLASTSAIYNEQFF.

This chain joins TRBV30 and TRBJ2-7; a possible D gene is TRBD2 (5 bases). The CDR3 runs 12 residues. V was shortened by 4 bases and J by 7 bases, with 14 bases between the two germline ends. The germline CDR1 and CDR2 sequences are GTSNPN and SVGIG (reference sequence). The DNA of the CDR3 is TGTGCCTGGAACAGACTGTCGGGGGAGCAGTACTTC. Translating gives CAWNRLSGEQYF.

V and J are TRBV7-2 and TRBJ1-6, with 10 bases matching TRBD1. The CDR3 length is 15 residues. Germline-derived CDR1 and CDR2 are SGHTA and FQGNSA. V trimming: 7 bases; J trimming: 8 bases; junction bases outside the gene matches: 8. The CDR3 nucleotides are TGTGCCAGCATCACGGACAGGGGGATCGATTCACCCCTCCACTTT. Translated: CASITDRGIDSPLHF.

The table lists this clone with a count of one. V is TRBV5-1 and J is TRBJ2-1; 9 positions match TRBD2. This CDR3 has 14 residues. Germline CDR1 SGHRS, CDR2 YFSETQ. The V gene end was trimmed by 2 bases and the J gene end by 10 bases; junction bases not matched to a gene: 7. As DNA, the CDR3 is TGCGCCAGCAGCTTCCCAGCGGGAGGATCGGAGCAGTTCTTC. Translation: CASSFPAGGSEQFF.

The chain uses TRBV11-1 and TRBJ2-7, with TRBD1 matching 10 bases. Germline trimming cut 5 bases from V and 6 bases from J; bases unmatched to any gene: 4. The CDR3 runs to 13 residues. The germline V gene has CDR1 SGHAT and CDR2 FQDESV (reference sequence). CDR3 sequence reads: CASSQGQGTEQYF. The CDR3, as DNA: TGTGCCAGCAGCCAGGGACAGGGGACCGAGCAGTACTTC.

The J gene is TRBJ2-7, the V gene TRBV5-1; TRBD1 matches 10 bases. Unmatched junction bases numbered 8, after V lost 6 bases and J lost 2 bases. The germline gives CDR1 SGHRS, CDR2 YFSETQ. The CDR3 covers 15 residues. CDR3 residues: CASTRGTGEPYEQYF. Written as DNA, the CDR3 is TGCGCCAGCACCCGGGGGACAGGGGAACCCTACGAGCAGTACTTC.

This clone was seen a few times. This chain uses TRBV18 with TRBJ1-1; D gene unclear. This CDR3 spans 17 amino acids. Between the trimmed V and J ends, which lost 2 bases and 1 base, there was a span of 17 bases. Germline-derived CDR1 and CDR2 are KGHSH and LQKENI. The CDR3 DNA is TGTGCCAGCTCACCAGCCCGTTTGGGCCGGGAGAACACTGAAGCTTTCTTT. Translated, it gives CASSPARLGRENTEAFF. Full variable domain (missing parts from reference TRBV18 and TRBJ1-1): NAGVMQNPRHLVRRRGQEARLRCSPMKGHSHVYWYRQLPEEGLKFMVYLQKENIIDESGMPKERFSAEFPKEGPSILRIQQVVRGDSAAYFCASSPARLGRENTEAFFGQGTRLTVV.

This chain connects TRBV25-1 to TRBJ1-4; the D is unclear. Germline lookup yields CDR1 MGHDK and CDR2 SYGVNS. CDR3 length equals 14 residues. The V end lost 2 bases, the J end lost 4 bases, and 8 bases lay between the germline ends. This CDR3 is CASSERGFNEKLFF. CDR3 DNA sequence: TGTGCCAGCAGTGAACGAGGGTTTAATGAAAAACTGTTTTTT.